This T cell receptor (beta chain) is from a study of blood T cell repertoires in COVID-19. The method was immunoSEQ multiplex PCR; TCRdb's version includes in-frame clones alone and lacks a portion of them. This table holds approximately 250,000 clones, around nine tenths found once. Trimming pared 0 bases from V and 1 base from J, leaving 11 bases between. This CDR3 has 16 residues. Per the germline V gene, CDR1 is SGDLS and CDR2 is YYNGEE. The sequencing input was PBMCs or T cells enriched from blood (not recorded which). This receptor was identified in a woman aged 60 to 75 in a cohort exposed to, infected with or recovered from COVID-19 (not recorded which). This sequence joins TRBV9 and TRBJ2-4, with D unresolved. CDR3 nucleotide sequence: TGTGCCAGCAGCGTAGATGGTGATCAGGCCAAAAACATTCAGTACTTC. It specifies CASSVDGDQAKNIQYF.